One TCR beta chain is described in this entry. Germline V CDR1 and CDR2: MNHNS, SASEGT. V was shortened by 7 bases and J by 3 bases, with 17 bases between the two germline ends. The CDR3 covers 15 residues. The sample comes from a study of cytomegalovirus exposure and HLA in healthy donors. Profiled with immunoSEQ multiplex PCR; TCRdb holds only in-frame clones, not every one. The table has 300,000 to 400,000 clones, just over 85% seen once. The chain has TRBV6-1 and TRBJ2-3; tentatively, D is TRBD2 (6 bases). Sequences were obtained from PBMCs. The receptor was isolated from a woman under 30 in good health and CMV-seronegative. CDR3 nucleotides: TGTGCCAGCAACAGATGGGTCCGGGGGACAGATACGCAGTATTTT. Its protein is CASNRWVRGTDTQYF.